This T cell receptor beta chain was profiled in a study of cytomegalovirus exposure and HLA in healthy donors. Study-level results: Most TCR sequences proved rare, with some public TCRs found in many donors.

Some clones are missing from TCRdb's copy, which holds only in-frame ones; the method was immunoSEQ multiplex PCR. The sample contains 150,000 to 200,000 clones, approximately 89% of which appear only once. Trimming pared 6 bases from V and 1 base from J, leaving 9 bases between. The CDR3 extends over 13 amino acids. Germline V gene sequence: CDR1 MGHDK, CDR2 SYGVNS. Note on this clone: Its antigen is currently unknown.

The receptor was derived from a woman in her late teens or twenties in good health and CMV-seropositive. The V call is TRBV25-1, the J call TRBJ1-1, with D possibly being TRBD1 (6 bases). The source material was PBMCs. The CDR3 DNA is TGTGCCAGCAGGGACAGCCAGAACACTGAAGCTTTCTTT. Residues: CASRDSQNTEAFF. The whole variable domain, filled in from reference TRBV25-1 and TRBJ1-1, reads EADIYQTPRYLVIGTGKKITLECSQTMGHDKMYWYQQDPGMELHLIHYSYGVNSTEKGDLSSESTVSRIRTEHFPLTLESARPSHTSQYLCASRDSQNTEAFFGQGTRLTVV.